These 18 T cell receptor beta chains share one sample of origin, sequenced in a study of shared clonotypes between healthy human individuals (dated by TCRdb to between 2020 and 2021). The library was obtained by the immunoSEQ multiplex PCR assay. TCRdb mirrors the immuneACCESS table, restricted to in-frame sequences. Some clones are absent from its copies; in checked studies, under half trace to an unresolved V gene, and the reason for the others is unknown. This sample has 2 million to 2.5 million clones in its table, and roughly 96% of those were observed once. The ten largest clones represent 0.13% of the sample. Sample: naive CD4+ T cells sorted from blood. The cell subset or site label corresponds to: CD45RA+ positively selected. These receptor sequences come from a man younger than 35 in good health.

This rearrangement joins TRBV5-1 to TRBJ2-7; tentative D call: TRBD1 (6 bases). This CDR3 is 15 amino acids long. V was pared by 4 bases and J by 2 bases, with 16 bases between. From germline, CDR1 is SGHRS and CDR2 YFSETQ. The CDR3 DNA reads as TGCGCCAGCAGCGTAGGGACATCGGTTGCCTACGAGCAGTACTTC. It codes for CASSVGTSVAYEQYF.

The chain is built from TRBV15 and TRBJ2-4; 10 bases match TRBD1. Trimming at V came to 5 bases and at J to 8 bases, leaving 6 bases not matched to a gene. The germline CDR1 and CDR2 sequences are LNHNV and YYDKDF (reference sequence). This CDR3 comprises 14 residues. CDR3 amino acids: CATSLDRGPYIQYF. In DNA, the CDR3 is TGTGCCACCAGCCTCGACAGGGGGCCATACATTCAGTACTTC.

This rearrangement joins TRBV7-9 to TRBJ2-4, with D possibly TRBD2 on 5 matching bases. The V end was cut by 5 bases, the J end by 2 bases, with 19 bases between. The germline gives CDR1 SEHNR, CDR2 FQNEAQ (reference sequence). The CDR3 is 17 residues long. In nucleotides, the CDR3 is TGTGCCAGCAGCCCATCCGGAGGTAGCGATTCCAAAAACATTCAGTACTTC. The encoded protein is CASSPSGGSDSKNIQYF.

This sequence joins TRBV5-1 and TRBJ2-3; maybe TRBD2 (6 bases). CDR3 length equals 17 residues. CDR1 and CDR2 (germline): SGHRS, YFSETQ. V was cut by 2 bases and J by 3 bases, with 19 bases left in between. The CDR3 is CASSFNLRVGGTDTQYF. In nucleotides, the CDR3 is TGCGCCAGCAGCTTCAATCTGCGTGTGGGAGGAACAGATACGCAGTATTTT.

V gene TRBV7-9 combines with J gene TRBJ2-1; D perhaps matches TRBD1 (6 bases). V shed 2 bases and J shed 4 bases, with 9 bases lying between them. Germline V gene sequence: CDR1 SEHNR, CDR2 FQNEAQ (reference sequence). This CDR3 has 14 residues. CDR3: CASSLPGQYNEQFF. The CDR3 DNA is TGTGCCAGCAGCTTACCTGGACAGTACAATGAGCAGTTCTTC.

The chain combines TRBV11-2 with TRBJ2-7; the D gene is possibly TRBD2 (5 bases). CDR3 size: 16 residues. V was clipped by 5 bases and J by 8 bases, with 25 bases between them. The germline V gene has CDR1 SGHAT and CDR2 FQNNGV. The CDR3 reads CASSQASPSPGFKQYF. Here the CDR3 DNA reads TGTGCCAGCAGCCAAGCTTCCCCCTCGCCGGGGTTCAAGCAGTACTTC.

This clone was observed a handful of times. This sequence joins TRBV6-1 and TRBJ1-6; D unresolved. Germline assignment: CDR1 MNHNS and CDR2 SASEGT. V was shortened by 2 bases and J by 0 bases, with 5 bases between the two germline ends. The length of the CDR3 is 15 residues. CDR3 loop: CASSEQSSYNSPLHF. CDR3 nucleotides: TGTGCCAGCAGTGAACAGAGCTCCTATAATTCACCCCTCCACTTT.

CDR3 nucleotides: TGTGCCAGCGCCCAGAGGGAGGACGCTTTCTTT. It yields the protein CASAQREDAFF. The rearrangement joins TRBV28 to TRBJ1-1; no reliable D call. In germline, CDR1 is MDHEN, CDR2 SYDVKM. The V end was cut by 8 bases, the J end by 11 bases, with 15 bases between. The CDR3 covers 11 residues.

CDR3 in amino acids: CASTPRAGGRGSDTEAFF. The CDR3 DNA follows: TGTGCCAGCACCCCCCGGGCAGGGGGTAGGGGGTCGGACACTGAAGCTTTCTTT. The chain recombines TRBV11-2 with TRBJ1-1; 7 bases are a match to TRBD1. Trimming took 7 bases from V and 3 from J; bases not matched to a gene: 20. This CDR3 comprises 18 residues. Looked up from germline, CDR1 is SGHAT and CDR2 is FQNNGV. The whole variable domain, filled in from reference TRBV11-2 and TRBJ1-1, reads EAGVAQSPRYKIIEKRQSVAFWCNPISGHATLYWYQQILGQGPKLLIQFQNNGVVDDSQLPKDRFSAERLKGVDSTLKIQPAKLEDSAVYLCASTPRAGGRGSDTEAFFGQGTRLTVV.

Only one count was recorded for this clone. The chain joins TRBV5-4 to TRBJ2-3; the match to TRBD1 covers 7 bases. V was pared by 5 bases and J by 0 bases, with 9 bases of the junction left unmatched. The germline CDR1 and CDR2 sequences are SGHNT and YYREEE (reference sequence). The CDR3 runs 16 residues. CDR3 DNA: TGTGCCAGCAGGTCCGGACAGGTTCTTAGCACAGATACGCAGTATTTT. Encoded protein: CASRSGQVLSTDTQYF.

DNA for the CDR3: TGTGCCAGCAGTACGTACCGGGACAAGATCACTGAAGCTTTCTTT. Translation: CASSTYRDKITEAFF. The rearrangement joins TRBV6-5 to TRBJ1-1; D perhaps matches TRBD1 (6 bases). The CDR3 spans 15 residues. Looked up from germline, CDR1 is MNHEY and CDR2 is SVGAGI. V lost 5 bases, J lost 4 bases, and 17 bases lay in between.

The J gene is TRBJ2-4, the V gene TRBV28; D remains ambiguous. Trimming pared 3 bases from V and 3 bases from J, leaving 6 bases between. CDR1 and CDR2 (germline): MDHEN, SYDVKM. This CDR3 spans 13 amino acids. The CDR3: CASSLVRKNIQYF. The CDR3 coding sequence is TGTGCCAGCAGTTTGGTGCGCAAAAACATTCAGTACTTC.

The chain recombines TRBV7-3 with TRBJ2-6; 11 bases align to TRBD2. This CDR3 region has 18 residues. Germline-derived CDR1 and CDR2 are SGHTA and FQGTGA. V dropped 5 bases and J dropped 0; count of bases not matched to a gene: 6. The chain's CDR3 is CASSTGLAGSSGANVLTF. The DNA for the CDR3 is TGTGCCAGCAGCACCGGACTAGCGGGTTCCTCTGGGGCCAACGTCCTGACTTTC.

This rearrangement joins TRBV5-1 to TRBJ2-7, with 7 bases lining up with TRBD1. Germline V gives CDR1 SGHRS, CDR2 YFSETQ. Unmatched junction bases numbered 3, after V lost 4 bases and J lost 2 bases. The CDR3 is made up of 13 amino acids. Here the CDR3 DNA reads TGCGCCAGCAGCGAGGGACAGACCTACGAGCAGTACTTC. Protein product: CASSEGQTYEQYF.

CDR3 DNA: TGTGCCAGCAGCATACGACAGGGGGCAACTTCGGGCACTGAAGCTTTCTTT. Protein: CASSIRQGATSGTEAFF. The V and J genes are TRBV14 and TRBJ1-1; 10 bases agree with TRBD1. The CDR3 covers 17 residues. The germline V gene has CDR1 SGHDN and CDR2 FVKESK. V lost 5 bases to trimming and J lost 4 bases; unmatched junction nucleotides: 13.

CDR3 residues: CASSQLAGSSYEQYF. DNA of the CDR3: TGTGCCAGCAGCCAACTGGCGGGGAGCTCCTACGAGCAGTACTTC. The chain joins TRBV11-2 to TRBJ2-7, with a tentative D call TRBD2 (6 bases). Trimming removed 5 bases from V and 0 bases from J, with 14 bases in between. In germline, CDR1 is SGHAT, CDR2 FQNNGV. This CDR3 has 15 amino acids.

In this sample, this clone turned up a few times. The chain recombines TRBV6-5 with TRBJ1-3; D gene unclear. The CDR3 sequence is 15 residues long. Germline CDR1 reads MNHEY; CDR2 reads SVGAGI. The V gene lost 8 bases and the J gene lost 0 bases, with 14 bases spanning the gap. CDR3 coding DNA: TGTGCCAGCCTTGGGAGGTCTATCTCTGGAAACACCATATATTTT. It encodes CASLGRSISGNTIYF.

A single count supports this clone. V gene TRBV5-6 combines with J gene TRBJ2-7; a possible D gene is TRBD1 (6 bases). The V end lost 5 bases, the J end lost 5 bases, and 23 bases lay between the germline ends. This CDR3 has 16 residues. Germline lookup yields CDR1 SGHDT and CDR2 YYEEEE. This chain's CDR3 is CASRGTGIGVPDEQYF. CDR3 nucleotides: TGTGCCAGCAGGGGAACAGGGATAGGGGTCCCCGACGAGCAGTACTTC.